This T cell receptor beta chain was obtained from a study of cytomegalovirus exposure and HLA in healthy donors. From germline, CDR1 is SGHRS and CDR2 YFSETQ. The CDR3 is 15 residues long. The V end lost 2 bases, the J end lost 1 base, and 12 bases lay between the germline ends. Turning to this clone: Its antigen is still unknown.

The study, taken as a whole, reports: What was likely a sequencing artifact was a cluster of highly shared sequence variants.

This PCR relied on a set of 60 Vbeta primers and 13 Jbeta primers. Repertoires were generated with immunoSEQ multiplex PCR, while TCRdb's copy carries only in-frame clones and drops some. Of about 97,000 clones listed, around 74% are singletons. The sample was PBMCs. This rearrangement joins TRBV5-1 to TRBJ1-1, with D maybe TRBD1 (5 bases). The sequence came from a woman between 40 and 55 years old in good health and CMV-seronegative. CDR3 in amino acids: CASSFLGHANTEAFF. In nucleotides, the CDR3 is TGCGCCAGCAGCTTTTTAGGACATGCGAACACTGAAGCTTTCTTT.